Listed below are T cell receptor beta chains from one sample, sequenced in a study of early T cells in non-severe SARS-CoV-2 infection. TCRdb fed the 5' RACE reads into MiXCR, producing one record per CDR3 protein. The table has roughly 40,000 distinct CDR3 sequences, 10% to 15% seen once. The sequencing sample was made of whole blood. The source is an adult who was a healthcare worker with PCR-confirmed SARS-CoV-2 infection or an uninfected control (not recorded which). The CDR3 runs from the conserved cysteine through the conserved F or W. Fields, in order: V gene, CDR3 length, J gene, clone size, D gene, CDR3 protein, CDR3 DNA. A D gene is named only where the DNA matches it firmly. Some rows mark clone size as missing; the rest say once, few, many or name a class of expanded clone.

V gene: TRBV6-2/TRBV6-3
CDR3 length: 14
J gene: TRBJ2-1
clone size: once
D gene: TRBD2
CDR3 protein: CVSSGGWGGGEQFF
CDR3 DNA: TGTGTCAGCAGTGGGGGATGGGGGGGAGGTGAGCAGTTCTTC

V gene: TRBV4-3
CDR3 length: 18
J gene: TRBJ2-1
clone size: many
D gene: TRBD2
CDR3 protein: CASSQDTVAGPFYNEQFF
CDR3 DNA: TGCGCCAGCAGCCAAGATACGGTAGCGGGGCCTTTCTACAATGAGCAGTTCTTC

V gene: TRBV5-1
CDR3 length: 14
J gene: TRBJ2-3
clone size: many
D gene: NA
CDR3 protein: CASSDIASTDTQYF
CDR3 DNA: TGCGCCAGCAGCGATATAGCTAGCACAGATACGCAGTATTTT

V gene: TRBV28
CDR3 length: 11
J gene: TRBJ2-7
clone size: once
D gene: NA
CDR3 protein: CASSLGAEQYF
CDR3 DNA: TGTGCCAGCAGTTTAGGGGCAGAGCAGTACTTC

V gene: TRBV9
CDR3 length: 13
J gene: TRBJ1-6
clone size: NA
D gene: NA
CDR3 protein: CASSMEGDSPLHF
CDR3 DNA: TGTGCCTCCTCCATGGAGGGCGATTCACCCCTCCACTTT

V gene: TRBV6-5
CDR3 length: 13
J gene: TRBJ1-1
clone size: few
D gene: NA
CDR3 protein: CASSYSAGSEAFF
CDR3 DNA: TGTGCCAGCAGTTACTCTGCGGGATCTGAAGCTTTCTTT

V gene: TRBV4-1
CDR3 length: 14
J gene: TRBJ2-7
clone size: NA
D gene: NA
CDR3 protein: CASSQARDPIPPYF
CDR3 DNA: TGCGCCAGCAGCCAAGCCAGGGACCCCATACCACCGTACTTC

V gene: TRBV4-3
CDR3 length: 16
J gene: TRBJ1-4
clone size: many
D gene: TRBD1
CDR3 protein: CASSQDWRQGPEKLFF
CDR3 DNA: TGCGCCAGCAGCCAAGACTGGAGACAGGGCCCTGAAAAACTGTTTTTT

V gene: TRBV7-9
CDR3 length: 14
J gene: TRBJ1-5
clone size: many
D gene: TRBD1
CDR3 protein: CASSSQGSNQPQHF
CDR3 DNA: TGTGCCAGCAGCTCACAGGGGAGCAATCAGCCCCAGCATTTT

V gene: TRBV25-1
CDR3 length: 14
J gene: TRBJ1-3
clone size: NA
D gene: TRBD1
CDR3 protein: CASSWDRAGNTIYF
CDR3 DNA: TGTGCCAGCAGTTGGGACAGGGCGGGAAACACCATATATTTT

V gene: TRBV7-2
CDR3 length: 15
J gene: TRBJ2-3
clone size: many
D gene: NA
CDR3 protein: CASSSRGTRADTQYF
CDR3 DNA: TGTGCCAGCAGCTCGCGGGGAACAAGGGCAGATACGCAGTATTTT

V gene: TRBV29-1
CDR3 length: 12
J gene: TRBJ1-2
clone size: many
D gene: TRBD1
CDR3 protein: CSVGTGFDGYTF
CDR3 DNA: TGCAGCGTGGGGACAGGGTTTGATGGCTACACCTTC

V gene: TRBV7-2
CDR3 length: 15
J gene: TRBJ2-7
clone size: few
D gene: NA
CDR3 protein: CASSLDAGSSYEQYF
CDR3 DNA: TGTGCCAGCAGCTTAGATGCAGGGAGCTCCTACGAGCAGTACTTC

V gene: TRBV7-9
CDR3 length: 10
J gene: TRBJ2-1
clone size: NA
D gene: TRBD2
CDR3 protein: CASSGRAQFF
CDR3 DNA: TGTGCCAGCAGCGGGAGGGCCCAGTTCTTC

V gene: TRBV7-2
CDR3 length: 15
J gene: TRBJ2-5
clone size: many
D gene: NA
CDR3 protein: CASSFYTTGQETQYF
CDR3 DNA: TGTGCCAGCAGCTTTTACACGACAGGCCAGGAGACCCAGTACTTC

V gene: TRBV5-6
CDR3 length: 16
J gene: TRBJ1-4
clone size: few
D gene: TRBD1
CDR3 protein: CASSSDREFGGEKLFF
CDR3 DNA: TGTGCCAGCAGCTCGGACAGGGAGTTTGGCGGTGAAAAACTGTTTTTT

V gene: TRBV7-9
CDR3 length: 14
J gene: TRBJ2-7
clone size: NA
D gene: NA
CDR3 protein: CASSSSANSYEQYF
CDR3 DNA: TGTGCCAGCAGCTCCTCCGCAAACAGCTACGAGCAGTACTTC

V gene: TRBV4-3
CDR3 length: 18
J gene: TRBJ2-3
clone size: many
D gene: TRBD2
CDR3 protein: CASSQDLSGRAGADTQYF
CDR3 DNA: TGCGCCAGCAGCCAAGATTTAAGCGGGAGGGCCGGGGCAGATACGCAGTATTTT

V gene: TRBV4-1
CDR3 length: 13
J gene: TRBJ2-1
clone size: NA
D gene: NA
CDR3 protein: CASSQVSENEQFF
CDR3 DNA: TGCGCCAGCAGCCAAGTTAGCGAAAATGAGCAGTTCTTC

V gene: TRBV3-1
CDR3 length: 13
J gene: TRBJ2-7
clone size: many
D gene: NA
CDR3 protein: CASSQDRVYEQYF
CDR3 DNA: TGTGCCAGCAGCCAAGATCGAGTCTACGAGCAGTACTTC

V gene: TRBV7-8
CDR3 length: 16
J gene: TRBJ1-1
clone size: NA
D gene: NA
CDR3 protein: CASSLAGARGRTEAFF
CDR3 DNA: TGTGCCAGCAGCTTGGCGGGGGCCAGGGGCCGCACTGAAGCTTTCTTT

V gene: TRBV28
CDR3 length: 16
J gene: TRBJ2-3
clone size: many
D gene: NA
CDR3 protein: CASTAIGGPTTDTQYF
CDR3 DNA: TGTGCCAGCACCGCTATCGGAGGGCCGACCACAGATACGCAGTATTTT

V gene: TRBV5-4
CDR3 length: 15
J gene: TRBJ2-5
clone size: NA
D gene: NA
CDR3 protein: CASSLPSTVQETQYF
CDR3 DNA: TGTGCCAGCAGCTTGCCATCGACAGTCCAAGAGACCCAGTACTTC

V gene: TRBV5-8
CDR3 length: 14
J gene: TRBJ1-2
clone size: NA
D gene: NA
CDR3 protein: CASSQGPGYHGYTF
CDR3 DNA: TGTGCCAGCAGCCAAGGGCCGGGGTACCACGGCTACACCTTC

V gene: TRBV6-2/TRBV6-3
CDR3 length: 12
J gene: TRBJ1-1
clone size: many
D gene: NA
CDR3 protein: CASSYWGTEAFF
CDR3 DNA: TGTGCCAGCAGTTACTGGGGGACTGAAGCTTTCTTT

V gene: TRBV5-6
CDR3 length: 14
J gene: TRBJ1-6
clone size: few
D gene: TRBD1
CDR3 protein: CASSFDRGYSPLHF
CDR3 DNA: TGTGCCAGCAGCTTTGACAGGGGCTACTCACCCCTCCACTTT